One and the same sample provided the 30 T cell receptor beta chains below, sequenced in a study of blood T cells in healthy people across ages. A second PCR, run for about 7 to 11 cycles, used a sample-barcoded 5' primer plus a J-beta primer mix. A single record per CDR3 protein comes from TCRdb applying MiXCR to the 5' RACE reads. The table includes roughly 1.9 million distinct CDR3 sequences, about two fifths detected once. Sequencing input: blood. Source of these receptors: a human donor in good health.

The rearrangement uses TRBV18 and TRBJ2-5; D is perhaps TRBD2 (7 bases). The V gene lost 3 bases and the J gene lost 2 bases, with 13 bases spanning the gap. This CDR3 has 15 residues. Germline V lookup: CDR1 KGHSH, CDR2 LQKENI. The CDR3: CASSPARGAQETQYF. The CDR3, as DNA: TGTGCCAGCTCACCTGCCCGGGGGGCTCAAGAGACCCAGTACTTC.

The DNA for the CDR3 is TGTGCCAGCACTGAACAATTCAACACTGAAGCTTTCTTT. Residues: CASTEQFNTEAFF. The chain employs TRBV12-3 or TRBV12-4 and TRBJ1-1; D remains ambiguous. V gave up 7 bases and J gave up 2 bases, with 11 bases separating them. CDR3 length: 13 amino acids.

This clonotype was detected only a few times. The chain combines TRBV29-1 with TRBJ2-1, with 7 positions matching TRBD1. The germline V gene has CDR1 SQVTM and CDR2 ANQGSEA. The CDR3 loop spans 17 amino acids. J was trimmed by 0 bases and V by 1 base; bases with no gene match: 9. The CDR3 spells CSVEGAGGPFSYNEQFF. CDR3 DNA: TGCAGCGTTGAAGGCGCAGGGGGACCCTTCTCCTACAATGAGCAGTTCTTC.

J is TRBJ2-1 and V is TRBV29-1, with D possibly matching TRBD2 (7 bases). Germline V lookup: CDR1 SQVTM, CDR2 ANQGSEA. This CDR3 spans 12 amino acids. V lost 8 bases to trimming and J lost 10 bases, with 18 bases between them. For the CDR3, the DNA is TGCAGCCTACTTAACGAGGGGGGGGAGCAGTTCTTC. It translates to CSLLNEGGEQFF.

The table lists this clonotype with a few counts. The chain employs TRBV21-1 and TRBJ2-1. TRBV21-1 is recorded as a pseudogene. This CDR3 region has 14 residues. CDR3 bases: TGTGCCAGCAGCAAAGAACTGGTTTACAATGAGCAGTTCTTC. Translating gives CASSKELVYNEQFF.

This clonotype occurred a few times. CDR3 sequence (DNA): TGTGCCAGCAGCTTACCCGAAAGAGATACGCAGTATTTT. Its translation is CASSLPERDTQYF. The V and J genes are TRBV7-2 and TRBJ2-3; D remains ambiguous. CDR3 size: 13 residues. V lost 2 bases, J lost 5 bases, and 8 bases lay in between. Germline CDR1 and CDR2: SGHTA and FQGNSA.

This chain connects TRBV12-3 or TRBV12-4 to TRBJ1-2; D is undetermined. V was trimmed by 6 bases and J by 6 bases, leaving 14 bases between them. The CDR3 has 13 amino acids. CDR3 amino acids: CASRSQVANGYTF. The CDR3, as DNA: TGTGCCAGCAGGTCCCAGGTGGCTAATGGCTACACCTTC.

To note about this clonotype: One junction end does not reproduce the germline sequence, and a read error may be involved. The rearrangement links TRBV12-3 or TRBV12-4 to TRBJ2-1; 8 bases fit TRBD1. The CDR3 is 12 amino acids. CDR3 coding DNA: TGTGCCAGCAGTTTCCACAGGGGGGAGCGGTTCTTC. It encodes CASSFHRGERFF.

This clonotype showed up just a few times. The CDR3 region is CASSWDPFRETQYF. CDR3 sequence (DNA): TGTGCCAGCAGCTGGGACCCTTTTCGGGAGACCCAGTACTTC. This rearrangement joins TRBV21-1 to TRBJ2-5; the table calls TRBD1, which could not be checked here. TRBV21-1 is assigned pseudogene status. CDR3 size: 14 residues.

This clonotype showed up just a few times. The gene calls are TRBV27 and TRBJ1-2; TRBD1 matches 9 bases. Trimming at V came to 6 bases and at J to 8 bases, leaving 13 bases not matched to a gene. The CDR3 sequence is 15 residues long. Germline lookup yields CDR1 MNHEY and CDR2 SMNVEV (reference sequence). This CDR3 is CASSLNPGQGGGYTF. The CDR3 DNA is TGTGCCAGCAGCTTAAACCCGGGACAGGGCGGGGGCTACACCTTC.

This clonotype was detected ten times or more. V usage is TRBV9 and J usage is TRBJ1-5; D gene uncertain. This CDR3 has 14 residues. From germline, CDR1 is SGDLS and CDR2 YYNGEE. V was trimmed by 4 bases and J by 4 bases, leaving 12 bases between them. CDR3 protein: CASSPPGLNQPQHF. In nucleotides, the CDR3 is TGTGCCAGCAGCCCTCCGGGTCTGAATCAGCCCCAGCATTTT.

V usage is TRBV7-2 and J usage is TRBJ1-1; D possibly corresponds to TRBD1 (5 bases). Germline CDR1 and CDR2: SGHTA and FQGNSA. CDR3 size: 14 residues. Trimming pared 1 base from V and 11 bases from J, leaving 17 bases between. The DNA of the CDR3 is TGTGCCAGCAGCTTAGACGGGGCCAGCCTTCTGGCTTTCTTT. It yields the protein CASSLDGASLLAFF.

The chain recombines TRBV24-1 with TRBJ2-3; tentative D call: TRBD2 (5 bases). Trimming removed 2 bases at V and 6 bases at J, with 14 bases between. The CDR3 loop spans 15 amino acids. CDR1 and CDR2 from the germline V gene are KGHDR and SFDVKD. The CDR3, as DNA: TGTGCCACCAGTGATTACGACTCTAGCCTGGATACGCAGTATTTT. It is translated as CATSDYDSSLDTQYF.

This clonotype came up a few times. The J gene is TRBJ2-1, the V gene TRBV2; D is uncertain. The germline V and J ends were trimmed by 7 bases and 6 bases, with 16 bases remaining between them. The CDR3 has 14 amino acids. Germline values: CDR1 SNHLY, CDR2 FYNNEI. The CDR3 loop reads CASTDPIRGNEQFF. CDR3 coding DNA: TGTGCCAGCACCGACCCCATAAGAGGCAATGAGCAGTTCTTC. Complete variable domain (other parts from reference TRBV2 and TRBJ2-1): EPEVTQTPSHQVTQMGQEVILRCVPISNHLYFYWYRQILGQKVEFLVSFYNNEISEKSEIFDDQFSVERPDGSNFTLKIRSTKLEDSAMYFCASTDPIRGNEQFFGPGTRLTVL.

J is TRBJ2-7 and V is TRBV12-3 or TRBV12-4, with D perhaps matching TRBD1 or TRBD2 (5 bases each). CDR3 length: 17 residues. V shed 3 bases and J shed 1 base, with 19 bases lying between them. As DNA, the CDR3 is TGTGCCAGCAGTTTGGGACCCGAGCGCCAACGGTCCTACGAGCAGTACTTC. Its protein is CASSLGPERQRSYEQYF.

A remark on this clonotype: The conserved closing phenylalanine or tryptophan is absent in this CDR3, likely reflecting a read error. The chain couples TRBV7-6 to TRBJ2-5; D gene unclear. Trimming left V 0 bases short and J 0 bases short, with 14 bases between. The germline V gene encodes CDR1 SGHVS and CDR2 FNYEAQ. The CDR3 is made up of 17 amino acids. CDR3 sequence (DNA): TGTGCCAGCAGCTTAGCGGGTGAAGGGTGGCACCAAGAGACCCAGTACTAC. Its protein is CASSLAGEGWHQETQYY.

The chain uses TRBV29-1 and TRBJ1-2, with TRBD1 matching 10 bases. Germline CDR1 is SQVTM and CDR2 is ANQGSEA. The CDR3 extends over 12 amino acids. The J segment lost 10 bases and the V segment lost 4 bases, leaving 6 bases of the junction unmatched. The CDR3 coding sequence is TGCAGCGTTGGGACAGGGGGGCTTGACTACACCTTC. It yields the protein CSVGTGGLDYTF.

The chain links TRBV12-3 or TRBV12-4 to TRBJ2-4; a possible D gene is TRBD1 (5 bases). The tail of the sequence fits TRBJ2-7 better, so the J call may be wrong. CDR3 length: 17 residues. In DNA, the CDR3 is TGTGCCAGCAGTTTCCCCACCCTCACAGGTGACCCCTACGAGCAGTACTTC. This codes for CASSFPTLTGDPYEQYF.

The rearrangement uses TRBV19 and TRBJ1-2; D possibly corresponds to TRBD1 (6 bases). The germline V gene has CDR1 LNHDA and CDR2 SQIVND (reference sequence). The V and J ends lost 5 bases and 4 bases respectively, with 17 bases between them. This CDR3 has 15 residues. The CDR3 sequence: CASSHGRDKSYGYTF. CDR3 DNA sequence: TGTGCCAGTAGTCACGGCCGGGACAAGTCCTATGGCTACACCTTC. The full variable domain, in which reference TRBV19 and TRBJ1-2 provide the parts outside the CDR3, is DGGITQSPKYLFRKEGQNVTLSCEQNLNHDAMYWYRQDPGQGLRLIYYSQIVNDFQKGDIAEGYSVSREKKESFPLTVTSAQKNPTAFYLCASSHGRDKSYGYTFGSGTRLTVV.

This chain connects TRBV6-5 to TRBJ1-2; D unclear. V lost 4 bases and J lost 3, with 15 bases in between. CDR1 and CDR2 (germline): MNHEY, SVGAGI. The CDR3 is made up of 15 amino acids. CDR3 nucleotides: TGTGCCAGCAGTTTAAGTGTTGGCAGTTACTATGGCTACACCTTC. It encodes CASSLSVGSYYGYTF.

This clonotype was counted between two and nine times. The V gene is TRBV15, the J gene TRBJ1-3; no firm D call. In germline, CDR1 is LNHNV, CDR2 YYDKDF (reference sequence). This CDR3 is 11 amino acids long. The V gene lost 6 bases and the J gene lost 9 bases, with 9 bases spanning the gap. In nucleotides, the CDR3 is TGTGCCACCAGATCCCTAGGCACCATATATTTT. Protein: CATRSLGTIYF. The complete variable domain, with remaining parts taken from reference TRBV15 and TRBJ1-3, reads DAMVIQNPRYQVTQFGKPVTLSCSQTLNHNVMYWYQQKSSQAPKLLFHYYDKDFNNEADTPDNFQSRRPNTSFCFLDIRSPGLGDTAMYLCATRSLGTIYFGEGSWLTVV.

This sequence joins TRBV27 and TRBJ2-1; TRBD1 matches at 8 bases. This CDR3 region has 14 residues. Germline lookup yields CDR1 MNHEY and CDR2 SMNVEV (reference sequence). J gave up 4 bases and V 11 bases, and 10 bases lay outside the gene matches. The CDR3 reads CADPGTGFYNEQFF. As DNA, the CDR3 is TGTGCCGACCCCGGGACAGGATTTTACAATGAGCAGTTCTTC.

The CDR3 spells CASSPERWENIQYF. The CDR3, as DNA: TGTGCCAGCAGTCCGGAGCGGTGGGAAAACATTCAGTACTTC. The chain links TRBV7-9 to TRBJ2-4, with D perhaps matching TRBD2 (5 bases). The CDR3 length is 14 residues. Deletions cut 6 bases from V and 5 bases from J, with 14 bases between. The germline V gene has CDR1 SEHNR and CDR2 FQNEAQ (reference sequence).

This clonotype was found a few times. V is TRBV4-1 and J is TRBJ2-5, with 7 bases that match TRBD2. CDR1 and CDR2 from the germline V gene are MGHRA and YSYEKL. Germline trimming cut 1 base from V and 2 bases from J; bases unmatched to any gene: 10. This CDR3 has 17 residues. The CDR3 spells CASSQVGGSSFQETQYF. CDR3 nucleotide sequence: TGCGCCAGCAGCCAAGTGGGGGGGAGTTCCTTTCAAGAGACCCAGTACTTC.

J is TRBJ2-1 and V is TRBV7-9; unclear D gene. Deletions cut 1 base from V and 10 bases from J, with 17 bases between. The germline V gene has CDR1 SEHNR and CDR2 FQNEAQ (reference sequence). This CDR3 contains 15 residues. The CDR3 spells CASSLGVVGLNEQFF. The CDR3, as DNA: TGTGCCAGCAGCTTAGGGGTTGTTGGGCTCAACGAGCAGTTCTTC.

A few counts support this clonotype. The rearrangement links TRBV29-1 to TRBJ2-1, with D maybe TRBD1 (6 bases). The CDR3 sequence is 13 residues long. The germline V gene has CDR1 SQVTM and CDR2 ANQGSEA. The germline V and J ends were trimmed by 4 bases and 5 bases, with 12 bases remaining between them. CDR3 residues: CSVGGRVNNEQFF. The CDR3 coding sequence is TGCAGCGTTGGGGGGCGGGTAAACAATGAGCAGTTCTTC.

The chain joins TRBV20-1 to TRBJ1-2, with TRBD1 as a possible D gene (6 bases). V was shortened by 0 bases and J by 3 bases, with 8 bases between the two germline ends. This CDR3 region has 13 residues. Germline CDR1 and CDR2: DFQATT and SNEGSKA (reference sequence). As DNA, the CDR3 is TGCAGTGCTAGAGAAACAGGGTACTATGGCTACACCTTC. This translates into CSARETGYYGYTF.

The rearrangement uses TRBV6-1 and TRBJ2-7, with D perhaps matching TRBD2 (6 bases). The CDR3 is 15 amino acids. Per germline, CDR1 MNHNS and CDR2 SASEGT. Trimming shortened V by 1 base and J by 2 bases, and 12 bases separated the two germline ends. In nucleotides, the CDR3 is TGTGCCAGCAGTGAAGAACCGGGACTGGCCTACGAGCAGTACTTC. Its translation is CASSEEPGLAYEQYF.

The chain links TRBV7-9 to TRBJ2-3; TRBD2 is a possible D gene (6 bases). This CDR3 region has 16 residues. Trimming cost V 3 bases and J 1 base, with 14 bases left between them. CDR1 SEHNR and CDR2 FQNEAQ come from the germline V gene (reference sequence). The CDR3 region has the DNA TGTGCCAGCAGCTTTCTCGCGGGGCTCGGCACAGATACGCAGTATTTT. Protein product: CASSFLAGLGTDTQYF.

V usage is TRBV29-1 and J usage is TRBJ2-1; maybe TRBD1 (5 bases). With 7 bases removed from V and 3 bases from J, the gap between germline ends came to 10 bases. The germline V gene has CDR1 SQVTM and CDR2 ANQGSEA. CDR3 size: 12 residues. CDR3 bases: TGCAGCGGACAGTGGCTCTACAATGAGCAGTTCTTC. It codes for CSGQWLYNEQFF.